A selection of T cell receptor beta chains follows, all from one sample in a study of blood T cell repertoires in COVID-19. Clones were sequenced by immunoSEQ multiplex PCR, and TCRdb holds only the in-frame ones, with some missing. There are approximately 300,000 clones in the sample; approximately 84% occur only once, and 8% to 13% lies in the top ten. Sequences were obtained from PBMCs or T cells enriched from blood (not recorded which). The receptors were sampled from a woman under 30 who had recovered from COVID-19. Each CDR3 is given with its conserved first and last residue. The order of the fields is J gene, D gene, V gene, CDR3 protein, CDR3 DNA. A D gene is named only where the DNA matches it firmly.

J: TRBJ1-2; D: -; V: TRBV12-3/TRBV12-4; CDR3: CASSLGHYGYTF; DNA: TGTGCCAGCAGTTTAGGGCACTATGGCTACACCTTC
J: TRBJ1-5; D: -; V: TRBV7-8; CDR3: CASSLGGGIYQPQHF; DNA: TGTGCCAGCAGCTTAGGAGGAGGGATCTATCAGCCCCAGCATTTT
J: TRBJ1-2; D: TRBD1; V: TRBV2; CDR3: CASRRDRVANYGYTF; DNA: TGTGCCAGCAGACGAGACAGGGTGGCTAACTATGGCTACACCTTC
J: TRBJ2-3; D: -; V: TRBV11-2; CDR3: CASSLGLGDTQYF; DNA: TGTGCCAGCAGCTTGGGGCTCGGAGATACGCAGTATTTT
J: TRBJ1-1; D: -; V: TRBV18; CDR3: CASSPREMNTEAFF; DNA: TGTGCCAGCTCACCCCGGGAGATGAACACTGAAGCTTTCTTT
J: TRBJ1-1; D: -; V: TRBV7-8; CDR3: CASSSQGTVGTEAFF; DNA: TGTGCCAGCAGCTCCCAGGGGACGGTCGGCACTGAAGCTTTCTTT
J: TRBJ2-3; D: TRBD2; V: TRBV6-5; CDR3: CASSYSGVRTDTQYF; DNA: TGTGCCAGCAGTTATAGCGGGGTTCGCACAGATACGCAGTATTTT
J: TRBJ1-6; D: -; V: TRBV6-5; CDR3: CASSFRVFNSPLHF; DNA: TGTGCCAGCAGTTTCAGGGTCTTTAATTCACCCCTCCACTTT
J: TRBJ1-1; D: -; V: TRBV3-1/TRBV3-2; CDR3: CASSHPTENTEAFF; DNA: TGTGCCAGCAGCCACCCGACAGAGAACACTGAAGCTTTCTTT
J: TRBJ2-1; D: TRBD1; V: TRBV19; CDR3: CASSPRDRSYNEQFF; DNA: TGTGCCAGTAGTCCTCGGGACAGGTCCTACAATGAGCAGTTCTTC
J: TRBJ2-1; D: TRBD2; V: TRBV7-3; CDR3: CASSLRLAGVNEQFF; DNA: TGTGCCAGCAGCTTAAGACTAGCGGGCGTTAATGAGCAGTTCTTC
J: TRBJ1-1; D: -; V: TRBV2; CDR3: CASRGLEAFF; DNA: TGTGCCAGCAGGGGACTGGAAGCTTTCTTT
J: TRBJ2-2; D: -; V: TRBV3-1/TRBV3-2; CDR3: CASSHGGMVVGELFF; DNA: TGTGCCAGCAGCCATGGCGGAATGGTGGTCGGGGAGCTGTTTTTT
J: TRBJ2-5; D: -; V: TRBV4-1; CDR3: CASSQRRYQETQYF; DNA: TGCGCCAGCAGCCAACGGCGGTACCAAGAGACCCAGTACTTC